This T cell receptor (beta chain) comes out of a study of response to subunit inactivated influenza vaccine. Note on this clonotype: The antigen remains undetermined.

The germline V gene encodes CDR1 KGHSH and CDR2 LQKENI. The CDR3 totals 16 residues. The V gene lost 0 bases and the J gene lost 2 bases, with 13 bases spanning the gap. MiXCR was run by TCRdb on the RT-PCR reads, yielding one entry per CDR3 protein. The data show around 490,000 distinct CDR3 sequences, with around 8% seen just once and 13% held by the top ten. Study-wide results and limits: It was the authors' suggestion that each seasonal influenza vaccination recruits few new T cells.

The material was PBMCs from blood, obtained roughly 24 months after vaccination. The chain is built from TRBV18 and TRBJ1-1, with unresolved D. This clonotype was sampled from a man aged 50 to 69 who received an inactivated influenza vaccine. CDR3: CASSPPWPGINTEAFF. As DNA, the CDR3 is TGTGCCAGCTCACCACCGTGGCCTGGGATTAACACTGAAGCTTTCTTT.